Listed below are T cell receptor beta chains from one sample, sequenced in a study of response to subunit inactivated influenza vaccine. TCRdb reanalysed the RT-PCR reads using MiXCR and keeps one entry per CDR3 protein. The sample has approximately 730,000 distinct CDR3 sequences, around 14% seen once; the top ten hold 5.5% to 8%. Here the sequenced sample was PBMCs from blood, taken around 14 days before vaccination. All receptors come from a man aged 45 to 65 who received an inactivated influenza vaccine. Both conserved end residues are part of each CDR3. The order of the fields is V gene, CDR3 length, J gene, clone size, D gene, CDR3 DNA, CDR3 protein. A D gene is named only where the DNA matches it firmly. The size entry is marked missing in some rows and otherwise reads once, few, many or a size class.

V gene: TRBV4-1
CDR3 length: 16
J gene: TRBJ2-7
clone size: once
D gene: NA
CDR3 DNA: TGCGCCAGCAGCCATGCATTACAGGATAACTCCTACGAGCAGTACTTC
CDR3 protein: CASSHALQDNSYEQYF

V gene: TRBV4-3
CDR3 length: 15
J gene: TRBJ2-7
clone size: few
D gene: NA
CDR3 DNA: TGCGCCAGCAGCCAAGTTCACGCGACGCTCCACGAGCAGTACTTC
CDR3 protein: CASSQVHATLHEQYF

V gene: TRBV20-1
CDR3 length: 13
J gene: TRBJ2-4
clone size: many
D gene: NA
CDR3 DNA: TGCAGTGCTTTAGACAGGAACAAAAACATTCAGTACTTC
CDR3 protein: CSALDRNKNIQYF

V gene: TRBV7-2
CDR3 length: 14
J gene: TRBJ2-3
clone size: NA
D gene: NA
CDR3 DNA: TGTGCCAGCAGCTTAAGGGGGGTCACAGATACGCAGTATTTT
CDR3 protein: CASSLRGVTDTQYF

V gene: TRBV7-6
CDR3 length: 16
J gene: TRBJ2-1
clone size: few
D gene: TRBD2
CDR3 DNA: TGTGCCAGCAGCTCGCTAGCGGTAGGCTCCTACAATGAGCAGTTCTTC
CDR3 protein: CASSSLAVGSYNEQFF

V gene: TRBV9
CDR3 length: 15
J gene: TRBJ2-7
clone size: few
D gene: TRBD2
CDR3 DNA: TGTGCCAGCAGCGCCGGGACTAGCCGATCCTACGAGCAGTACTTC
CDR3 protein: CASSAGTSRSYEQYF

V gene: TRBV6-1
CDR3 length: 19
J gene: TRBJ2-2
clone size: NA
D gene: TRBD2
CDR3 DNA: TGTGCCAGCAGACCCCGGACTAGCGGGATTCTTTCGACCACCGGGGAGCTGTTTTTT
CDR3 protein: CASRPRTSGILSTTGELFF

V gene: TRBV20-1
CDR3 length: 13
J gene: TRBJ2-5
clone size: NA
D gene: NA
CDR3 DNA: TGCAGTGCCAGGGTGGGGAATGTGGAGACCCAGTACTTC
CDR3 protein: CSARVGNVETQYF

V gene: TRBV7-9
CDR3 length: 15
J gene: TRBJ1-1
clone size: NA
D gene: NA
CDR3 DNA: TGTGCCAGCACCCGGGGTGGACCGTCGGGCACTGAAGCTTTCTTT
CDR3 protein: CASTRGGPSGTEAFF

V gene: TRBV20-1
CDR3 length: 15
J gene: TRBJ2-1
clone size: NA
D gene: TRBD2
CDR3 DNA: TGCAGTGCTACTAGCGGGTTTTCCAACTACAATGAGCAGTTCTTC
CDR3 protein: CSATSGFSNYNEQFF

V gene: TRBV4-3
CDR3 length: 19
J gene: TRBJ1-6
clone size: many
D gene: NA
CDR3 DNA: TGCGCCAGCAGCCAAGATAAGGTCATAACAGGAGAGAGGAATTCACCCCTCCACTTT
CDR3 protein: CASSQDKVITGERNSPLHF

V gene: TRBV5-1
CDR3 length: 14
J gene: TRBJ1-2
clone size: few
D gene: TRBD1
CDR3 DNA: TGCGCCAGCAGCCCTACAGGGGACTCCGCTGGCTACACCTTC
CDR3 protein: CASSPTGDSAGYTF

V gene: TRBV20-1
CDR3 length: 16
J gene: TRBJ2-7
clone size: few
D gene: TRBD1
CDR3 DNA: TGCTGTGCTAGAGATTCCCTGACAGGGGGCATCTACGAGCAGTACTTC
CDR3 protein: CCARDSLTGGIYEQYF

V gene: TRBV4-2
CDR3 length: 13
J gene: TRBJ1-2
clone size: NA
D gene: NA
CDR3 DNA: TGTGCCAGCAGCCAACCGGTTAGTCGGGGCTACACCTTC
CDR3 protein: CASSQPVSRGYTF

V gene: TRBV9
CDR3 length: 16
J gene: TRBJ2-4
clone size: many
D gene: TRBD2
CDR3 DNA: TGTGCCAGCAGCCCAGACCGGGGGGAGGGCGGGAACATTCAGTACTTC
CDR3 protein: CASSPDRGEGGNIQYF

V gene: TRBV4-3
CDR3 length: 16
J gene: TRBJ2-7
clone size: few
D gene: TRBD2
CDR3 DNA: TGCGCCAGCAGCCAAGATAGGGGTAGCGGGAGCTACGAGCAGTACTTC
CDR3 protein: CASSQDRGSGSYEQYF

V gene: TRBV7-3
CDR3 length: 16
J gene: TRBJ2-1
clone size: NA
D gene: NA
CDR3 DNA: TGTGCCAGCAGCTGGCCGGGACACCCGCCTTACAATGAGCAGTTCTTC
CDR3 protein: CASSWPGHPPYNEQFF

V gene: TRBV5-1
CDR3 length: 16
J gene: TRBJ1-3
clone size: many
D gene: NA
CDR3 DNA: TGCGCCAGCAGCTTGAACGGAGGATCCTCTGGAAACACCATATATTTT
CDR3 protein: CASSLNGGSSGNTIYF

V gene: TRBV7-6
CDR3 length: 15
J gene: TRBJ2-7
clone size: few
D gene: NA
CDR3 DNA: TGTGCCAGCAGCTTAGAACCAGTAGCGGACTACGAGCAGTACTTC
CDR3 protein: CASSLEPVADYEQYF

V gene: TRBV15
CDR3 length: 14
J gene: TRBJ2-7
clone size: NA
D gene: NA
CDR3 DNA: TGTGCCACCAGCAGAGAGCGGGGATCCTACGAGCAGTACTTC
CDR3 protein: CATSRERGSYEQYF

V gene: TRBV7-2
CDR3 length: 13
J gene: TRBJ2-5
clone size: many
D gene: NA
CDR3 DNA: TGTGCCAGCAGCCCAAATATCGGAGAGACCCAGTACTTC
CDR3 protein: CASSPNIGETQYF

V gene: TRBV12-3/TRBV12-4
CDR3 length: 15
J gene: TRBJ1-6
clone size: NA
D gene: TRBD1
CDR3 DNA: TGTGCCAGCAGCCTGGGGACAGGGACGGTTTCACCCCTCCACTTT
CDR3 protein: CASSLGTGTVSPLHF

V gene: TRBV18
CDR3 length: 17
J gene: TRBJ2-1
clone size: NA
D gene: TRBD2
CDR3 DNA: TGTGCCAGCTCCCAGACTAGCGGGAGAGAATCCTACAATGAGCAGTTCTTC
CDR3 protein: CASSQTSGRESYNEQFF

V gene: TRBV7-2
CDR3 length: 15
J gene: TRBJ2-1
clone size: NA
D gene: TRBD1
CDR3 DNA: TGTGCCAGCAGCCCAGGGGGACAGGGGGCTCGTGAGCAGTTCTTC
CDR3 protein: CASSPGGQGAREQFF

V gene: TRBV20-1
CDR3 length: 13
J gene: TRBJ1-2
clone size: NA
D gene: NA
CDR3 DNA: TGCAGTGCTCGGAGGCCGGACAGCTATGGCTACACCTTC
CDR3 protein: CSARRPDSYGYTF

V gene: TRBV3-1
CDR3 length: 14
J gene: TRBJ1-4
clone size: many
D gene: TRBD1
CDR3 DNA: TGTGCCAGCAGCCTTCGCAGGACAGGAGAGGAACTGTTTTTT
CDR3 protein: CASSLRRTGEELFF

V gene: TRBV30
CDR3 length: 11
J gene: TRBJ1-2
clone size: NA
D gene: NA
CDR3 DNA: TGTGCCTGGAATAGCCAGGAGAGCTACACCTTC
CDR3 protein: CAWNSQESYTF

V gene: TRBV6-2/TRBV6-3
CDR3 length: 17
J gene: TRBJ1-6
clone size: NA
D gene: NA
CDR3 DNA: TGTGCCAGCAGTTACCGGGGAGGAACGACCTATAATTCACCCCTCCACTTT
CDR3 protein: CASSYRGGTTYNSPLHF

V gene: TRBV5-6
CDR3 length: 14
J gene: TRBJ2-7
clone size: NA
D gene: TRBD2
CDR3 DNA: TGTGCCAGCAGCTTGGGACTAGCGGGCAGCGAGCAGTACTTC
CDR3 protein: CASSLGLAGSEQYF

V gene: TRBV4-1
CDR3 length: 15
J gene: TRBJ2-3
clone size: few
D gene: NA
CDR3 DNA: TGCGCCAGCAGCCAAGCCTGGACCCGGGGAAATACGCAGTATTTT
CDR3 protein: CASSQAWTRGNTQYF

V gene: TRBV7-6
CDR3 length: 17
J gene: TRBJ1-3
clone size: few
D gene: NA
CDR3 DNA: TGTGCCAGCAGCTTAGCCGCCAGCTCGAGCTCTGGAAACACCATATATTTT
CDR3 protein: CASSLAASSSSGNTIYF

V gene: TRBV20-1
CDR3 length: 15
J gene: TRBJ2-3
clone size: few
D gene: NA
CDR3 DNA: TGCAGTGCTAGAGAAAGGTATACCGGCACAGATACGCAGTATTTT
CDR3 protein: CSARERYTGTDTQYF

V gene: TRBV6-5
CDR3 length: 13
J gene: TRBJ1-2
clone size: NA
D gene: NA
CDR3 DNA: TGTGCCAGCAGTTACTCATCTTACTATGGCTACACCTTC
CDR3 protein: CASSYSSYYGYTF

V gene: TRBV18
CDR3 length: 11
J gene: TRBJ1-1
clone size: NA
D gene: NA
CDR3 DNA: TGTGCCAGCTCACCACCGGGTGAAGCTTTCTTT
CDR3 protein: CASSPPGEAFF

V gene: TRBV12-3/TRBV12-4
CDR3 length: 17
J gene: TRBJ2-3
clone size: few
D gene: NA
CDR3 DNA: TGTGCCAGCAGTCCGAGTCCGGGGTTCTCTAGCACAGATACGCAGTATTTT
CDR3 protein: CASSPSPGFSSTDTQYF

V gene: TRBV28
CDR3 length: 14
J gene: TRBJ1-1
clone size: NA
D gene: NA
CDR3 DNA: TGTGCCAGCAGTCATAGCTACGCGAACACTGAAGCTTTCTTT
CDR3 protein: CASSHSYANTEAFF

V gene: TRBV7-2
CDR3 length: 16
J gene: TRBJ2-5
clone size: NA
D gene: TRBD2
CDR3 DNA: TGTGCCAGCAGCTTGAGACTAGCGGGGGGGATGGAGACCCAGCACTTC
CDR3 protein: CASSLRLAGGMETQHF

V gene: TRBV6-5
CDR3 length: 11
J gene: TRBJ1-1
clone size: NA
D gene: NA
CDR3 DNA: TGTGCCAGCAGACGATACACTGAAGCTTTCTTT
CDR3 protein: CASRRYTEAFF

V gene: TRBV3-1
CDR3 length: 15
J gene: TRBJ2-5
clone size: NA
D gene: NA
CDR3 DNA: TGTGCCAGCAGCGACCCCGGGCCCGCATTGGAGACCCAGTACTTC
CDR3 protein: CASSDPGPALETQYF

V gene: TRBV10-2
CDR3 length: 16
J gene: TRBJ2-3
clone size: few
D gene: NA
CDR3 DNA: TGCGCCAGCAGTGAGCCTGGGGCAGGACGCCTTTATACGCAGTATTTT
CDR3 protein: CASSEPGAGRLYTQYF

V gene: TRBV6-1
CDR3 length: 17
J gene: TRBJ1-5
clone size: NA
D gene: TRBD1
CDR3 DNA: TGTGCCAGCAGGCCCGGACAGGGGGCCTCTAGCAATCAGCCCCAGCATTTT
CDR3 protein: CASRPGQGASSNQPQHF

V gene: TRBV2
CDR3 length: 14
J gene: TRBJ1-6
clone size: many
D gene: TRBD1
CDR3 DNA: TGTGCCAGCAGGGGGGGACAGGACTATTCACCCCTCCACTTT
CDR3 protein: CASRGGQDYSPLHF

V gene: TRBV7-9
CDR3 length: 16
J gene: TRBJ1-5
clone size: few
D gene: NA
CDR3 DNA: TGTGCCAGCAGCTTAGCAGGGGGAGGGAGCAATCAGCCCCAGCATTTT
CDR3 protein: CASSLAGGGSNQPQHF

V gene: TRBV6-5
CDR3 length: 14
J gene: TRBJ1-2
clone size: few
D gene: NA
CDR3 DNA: TGTGCCAGCAGTTACCTAAACAGGGTAGATGGCTACACCTTC
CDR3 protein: CASSYLNRVDGYTF

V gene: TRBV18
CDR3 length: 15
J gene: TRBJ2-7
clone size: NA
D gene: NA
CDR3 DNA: TGTGCCAGCTCACAACAGCGGGCCCGAACCTACGAGCAGTACTTC
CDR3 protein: CASSQQRARTYEQYF